The clone carrying this TCR beta chain was seen more than once but under ten times. The record originates from a study of blood T cells in healthy people across ages. Next came a second PCR, run for about 7 to 11 cycles, which used a sample-barcoded 5' primer along with a J-beta primer mix. From the 5' RACE reads, TCRdb called clonotypes with MiXCR, one entry per CDR3 protein. The sample comprises about 1.8 million distinct CDR3 sequences, roughly 52% of which are singletons, and less than 2.5% rests with the top ten. The CDR3 is 15 amino acids. The V gene end was trimmed by 5 bases and the J gene end by 2 bases; junction bases not matched to a gene: 6. Germline V gene lookup returns CDR1 MNHEY and CDR2 SMNVEV (reference sequence).

The sample was blood. This chain links TRBV27 with TRBJ2-7; 10 nucleotides align to TRBD2. The sequence was collected from a woman in her forties in good health. The CDR3 region has the DNA TGTGCCAGCAGTGTTGGACTAGCGGATACCTACGAGCAGTACTTC. Its translation: CASSVGLADTYEQYF.